The 28 T cell receptor beta chains below come from one sample, sequenced in a study of blood T cell repertoires in COVID-19 (dated by TCRdb to 2020 to 2022). The receptor library was made with the immunoSEQ multiplex PCR assay. TCRdb re-hosts the immuneACCESS table, in-frame sequences only. Its copies lack some clones; in the studies checked, an unresolved V gene accounts for under half of them, and the cause for the rest is not known. The table for this sample lists about 200,000 clones; approximately 84% of them were counted only once. Approximately 5.9% of the sample belongs to the ten largest clones. The sequencing sample was made of peripheral blood. All receptors come from an elderly man with acute or convalescent COVID-19.

J is TRBJ1-2 and V is TRBV6-6; tentatively, D is TRBD1 (5 bases). V lost 0 bases and J 8 bases, leaving 10 bases between the germline ends. The CDR3 is 13 residues long. From germline, CDR1 is MNHNY and CDR2 SVGAGI (reference sequence). The CDR3 protein is CASSYSGGGGYTF. For the CDR3, the DNA is TGTGCCAGCAGTTACTCGGGGGGTGGAGGCTACACCTTC.

A few counts support this clone. The rearrangement uses TRBV28 and TRBJ1-2, with D unclear. Per germline, CDR1 MDHEN and CDR2 SYDVKM. V lost 7 bases and J lost 0, with 12 bases in between. This CDR3 has 14 amino acids. This chain's CDR3 is CASTELGANYGYTF. CDR3 coding DNA: TGTGCCAGCACCGAACTCGGGGCTAACTATGGCTACACCTTC.

V gene TRBV28 combines with J gene TRBJ2-7; D possibly corresponds to TRBD2 (6 bases). The germline gives CDR1 MDHEN, CDR2 SYDVKM. V lost 3 bases and J 2 bases, leaving 11 bases between the germline ends. The CDR3 contains 14 residues. The DNA for the CDR3 is TGTGCCAGCAGTTTCCCCCAGCGGGCCTACGAGCAGTACGTC. Residues: CASSFPQRAYEQYV.

V gene TRBV7-9 combines with J gene TRBJ2-5; a possible D gene is TRBD2 (7 bases). Looked up from germline, CDR1 is SEHNR and CDR2 is FQNEAQ (reference sequence). The ends were cut back, 0 bases at V and 1 base at J, with 15 bases in the middle. CDR3 length: 17 residues. DNA for the CDR3: TGTGCCAGCAGCTTAGCCTCGGGGGGACAAAGCCAAGAGACCCAGTACTTC. Its translation is CASSLASGGQSQETQYF.

The chain has TRBV7-8 and TRBJ2-5; 7 bases align to TRBD2. The CDR3 is made up of 15 amino acids. Germline CDR1 SGHVS, CDR2 FQNEAQ. V dropped 5 bases and J dropped 3; count of bases not matched to a gene: 9. The CDR3 here is CASSRPSGAEETQYF. The CDR3, as DNA: TGTGCCAGCAGCCGTCCTAGCGGAGCCGAAGAGACCCAGTACTTC.

The chain carries TRBV7-9 and TRBJ1-6, with a tentative D call TRBD1 (6 bases). CDR1 and CDR2 (germline): SEHNR, FQNEAQ (reference sequence). V was cut by 3 bases and J by 10 bases, with 13 bases left in between. The CDR3 is 14 residues long. CDR3 sequence: CASSFSGEGSPLHF. The CDR3, as DNA: TGTGCCAGCAGCTTTTCAGGGGAAGGCTCACCCCTCCACTTT.

This clone was found once. This chain connects TRBV5-5 to TRBJ2-2; 9 nucleotides line up with TRBD2. CDR1 SGHKS and CDR2 YYEKEE come from the germline V gene (reference sequence). The CDR3 totals 17 residues. The V gene end was trimmed by 5 bases and the J gene end by 2 bases; junction bases not matched to a gene: 10. The CDR3 sequence is CASSSTWTSANTGELFF. CDR3 DNA sequence: TGTGCCAGCAGTTCTACTTGGACTAGCGCAAACACCGGGGAGCTGTTTTTT.

CDR3 nucleotide sequence: TGTGCCAGCAGCTTAGGACTAGGTTCGGGTGAGCAGTTCTTC. Encoded protein: CASSLGLGSGEQFF. The chain couples TRBV11-2 to TRBJ2-1; weak D call: TRBD2 (6 bases). Germline V gene lookup returns CDR1 SGHAT and CDR2 FQNNGV. Trimming stripped 1 base from V and 9 bases from J, with 13 bases between. This CDR3 contains 14 residues.

The CDR3 region has the DNA TGCGCCAGCAGTGGCCTCAAGCGGGGAGCTTTCTTT. It translates to CASSGLKRGAFF. The gene calls are TRBV10-2 and TRBJ1-1; D remains unclear. Germline CDR1 reads WSHSY; CDR2 reads SAAADI. The ends were cut back, 4 bases at V and 10 bases at J, with 13 bases in the middle. There are 12 residues in the CDR3.

The V gene is TRBV5-5, the J gene TRBJ2-3, with 9 bases that match TRBD2. V shed 0 bases, J shed 4 bases, and the junction held 3 bases outside the gene matches. CDR1 and CDR2 (germline): SGHKS, YYEKEE (reference sequence). This CDR3 has 15 residues. The CDR3 bases are TGTGCCAGCAGCTTGGCACTAGCGGGTTCAGATACGCAGTATTTT. It encodes CASSLALAGSDTQYF. Full variable domain (rest looked up from reference TRBV5-5 and TRBJ2-3): DAGVTQSPTHLIKTRGQQVTLRCSPISGHKSVSWYQQVLGQGPQFIFQYYEKEERGRGNFPDRFSARQFPNYSSELNVNALLLGDSALYLCASSLALAGSDTQYFGPGTRLTVL.

J is TRBJ2-2 and V is TRBV18; 7 bases fit TRBD1. The V and J ends lost 2 bases and 0 bases, in that order; junction bases with no gene match: 6. This CDR3 comprises 17 residues. Looked up from germline, CDR1 is KGHSH and CDR2 is LQKENI. CDR3 DNA: TGTGCCAGCTCACCAATAATGACAGGGACGAACACCGGGGAGCTGTTTTTT. As protein: CASSPIMTGTNTGELFF.

This chain connects TRBV6-2 or TRBV6-3 to TRBJ1-5; no clear D. CDR1 MNHEY and CDR2 SVGEGT come from the germline V gene. V lost 0 bases to trimming and J lost 1 base, with 13 bases between them. This CDR3 has 17 amino acids. The CDR3 sequence is CASSYSYNFGSNQPQHF. The CDR3, as DNA: TGTGCCAGCAGTTACTCGTATAACTTCGGGAGCAATCAGCCCCAGCATTTT.

The CDR3 DNA reads TGTGCCAGCAGTTTACAGGGGGCCTACGAGCAGTACTTC. Translating gives CASSLQGAYEQYF. V is TRBV12-3 or TRBV12-4 and J is TRBJ2-7; TRBD1 matches at 7 bases. Germline trimming cut 2 bases from V and 2 bases from J; bases unmatched to any gene: 0. There are 13 residues in the CDR3.

The CDR3 sequence: CATSSAGQGLETQYF. Here the CDR3 DNA reads TGTGCCACCAGTTCGGCGGGACAGGGGTTAGAGACCCAGTACTTC. The rearrangement joins TRBV24-1 to TRBJ2-5; TRBD1 matches 10 bases. The germline V gene encodes CDR1 KGHDR and CDR2 SFDVKD. The CDR3 has 15 amino acids. Unmatched junction bases numbered 7, after V lost 6 bases and J lost 4 bases.

The chain employs TRBV10-3 and TRBJ2-2; 8 bases line up with TRBD1. J was trimmed by 1 base and V by 5 bases; bases with no gene match: 3. CDR1 ENHRY and CDR2 SYGVKD come from the germline V gene. The CDR3 length is 15 residues. The CDR3 DNA follows: TGTGCCATCAGTCCCGGGACAGGGAACACCGGGGAGCTGTTTTTT. It codes for CAISPGTGNTGELFF.

The count of this clone is one. The chain carries TRBV18 and TRBJ2-7; 8 bases match TRBD2. The CDR3 consists of 15 residues. The ends lost 0 bases at V and 7 bases at J; junction bases unmatched: 8. Germline V gene sequence: CDR1 KGHSH, CDR2 LQKENI. The CDR3 DNA follows: TGTGCCAGCTCACCACCCACAGCGGGAGCGGGGGAGCAGTACTTC. This gives the protein CASSPPTAGAGEQYF.

The gene calls are TRBV27 and TRBJ1-1; tentative D call: TRBD1 (5 bases). Germline V CDR1 and CDR2: MNHEY, SMNVEV (reference sequence). The CDR3 contains 15 residues. The V end lost 0 bases, the J end lost 0 bases, and 8 bases lay between the germline ends. The CDR3 DNA follows: TGTGCCAGCAGTTTATCATCAGGGCTGAACACTGAAGCTTTCTTT. Translation gives CASSLSSGLNTEAFF.

The chain links TRBV6-2 or TRBV6-3 to TRBJ2-7, with TRBD1 matching over 9 bases. After removal of 4 bases from V and 1 base from J, the junction contained 5 bases not matched to a gene. The CDR3 is 15 residues long. CDR1 and CDR2 from the germline V gene are MNHEY and SVGEGT. The CDR3 sequence: CASSFGGTGSYEQYV. The CDR3 coding sequence is TGTGCCAGCAGTTTTGGTGGGACAGGGTCCTACGAGCAGTACGTC.

The chain combines TRBV11-3 with TRBJ2-1; 7 bases are shared with TRBD1. CDR3 length: 13 amino acids. Trimming took 5 bases from V and 12 from J; bases not matched to a gene: 10. Germline CDR1 and CDR2: SGHNT and YENEEA. The CDR3 is CASSPGTVLVQFF. CDR3 sequence (DNA): TGTGCCAGCAGCCCAGGGACAGTGCTGGTGCAGTTCTTC.

CDR3 region: CASTGAEGVYNEQFF. The DNA of the CDR3 is TGTGCCAGTACTGGGGCGGAAGGGGTTTACAATGAGCAGTTCTTC. V is TRBV19 and J is TRBJ2-1; the D gene is possibly TRBD1 (5 bases). Germline lookup yields CDR1 LNHDA and CDR2 SQIVND (reference sequence). The CDR3 has 15 residues. V was trimmed by 7 bases and J by 4 bases, leaving 17 bases between them.

The chain carries TRBV27 and TRBJ1-5; TRBD1 aligns across 9 bases. Germline values: CDR1 MNHEY, CDR2 SMNVEV (reference sequence). V lost 5 bases, J lost 6 bases, and 5 bases stayed unmatched. The CDR3 length is 14 residues. The CDR3 DNA reads as TGTGCCAGCAGTAGGACAGGGGAAGGTCAGCCCCAGCATTTT. It codes for CASSRTGEGQPQHF.

The chain couples TRBV6-6 to TRBJ1-2, with D possibly matching TRBD1 (6 bases). Between the trimmed V and J ends, which lost 0 bases and 0 bases, there was a span of 11 bases. Germline V lookup: CDR1 MNHNY, CDR2 SVGAGI (reference sequence). This CDR3 is 16 amino acids long. CDR3 DNA: TGTGCCAGCAGTTACTCCGACAGGTCTACTAACTATGGCTACACCTTC. Amino acids: CASSYSDRSTNYGYTF.

The CDR3 coding sequence is TGTGCCAGCAGCTTCCGGGACAGGAACACTGAAGCTTTCTTT. Protein sequence: CASSFRDRNTEAFF. The chain combines TRBV7-8 with TRBJ1-1; 7 nucleotides match TRBD1. CDR3 length equals 14 residues. V was pared by 3 bases and J by 1 base, with 2 bases of the junction left unmatched. Germline V gene data show CDR1 as SGHVS and CDR2 as FQNEAQ.

J is TRBJ1-2 and V is TRBV11-3; possible D gene TRBD1, 5 bases. CDR1 is SGHNT, CDR2 YENEEA, per germline. The CDR3 loop spans 14 amino acids. V was cut by 5 bases and J by 8 bases, with 18 bases left in between. The CDR3: CASSARDDAGGYTF. CDR3 DNA: TGTGCCAGCAGCGCGCGGGACGACGCCGGGGGCTACACCTTC.

The V call is TRBV19, the J call TRBJ2-4; 9 nucleotides align to TRBD1. CDR3 length: 16 amino acids. V dropped 6 bases and J dropped 6; count of bases not matched to a gene: 12. Germline loops: CDR1 LNHDA, CDR2 SQIVND (reference sequence). For the CDR3, the DNA is TGTGCCAGTAGCGGACGGCGGGGACAGGGAACAAACATTCAGTACTTC. Translating it yields CASSGRRGQGTNIQYF.

This clone was seen just once. The V call is TRBV10-3, the J call TRBJ2-7; TRBD2 aligns across 11 bases. From germline, CDR1 is ENHRY and CDR2 SYGVKD. The CDR3 extends over 17 amino acids. J was trimmed by 6 bases and V by 10 bases; bases with no gene match: 20. Written as DNA, the CDR3 is TGTGCCACCAGACCCCTAGCGGGAGGCCCCGCGGGGTCCGAGCAGTACTTC. The encoded protein is CATRPLAGGPAGSEQYF.

This chain joins TRBV2 and TRBJ2-1; 9 bases fit TRBD1. CDR1 is SNHLY and CDR2 is FYNNEI in the germline V gene. Trimming at V came to 6 bases and at J to 5 bases, leaving 11 bases not matched to a gene. This CDR3 region has 16 residues. CDR3 residues: CASRRVLDRGDNEQFF. CDR3 sequence (DNA): TGTGCCAGCAGACGGGTCCTGGACAGGGGAGACAATGAGCAGTTCTTC.

V usage is TRBV20-1 and J usage is TRBJ2-1; a weak D match, TRBD2 (5 bases). Germline V gene sequence: CDR1 DFQATT, CDR2 SNEGSKA (reference sequence). The CDR3 extends over 14 amino acids. V was clipped by 3 bases and J by 0 bases, with 9 bases between them. The CDR3 region has the DNA TGCAGTGCTAGTGAAGGGAGCTCCTACAATGAGCAGTTCTTC. Its protein product is CSASEGSSYNEQFF.